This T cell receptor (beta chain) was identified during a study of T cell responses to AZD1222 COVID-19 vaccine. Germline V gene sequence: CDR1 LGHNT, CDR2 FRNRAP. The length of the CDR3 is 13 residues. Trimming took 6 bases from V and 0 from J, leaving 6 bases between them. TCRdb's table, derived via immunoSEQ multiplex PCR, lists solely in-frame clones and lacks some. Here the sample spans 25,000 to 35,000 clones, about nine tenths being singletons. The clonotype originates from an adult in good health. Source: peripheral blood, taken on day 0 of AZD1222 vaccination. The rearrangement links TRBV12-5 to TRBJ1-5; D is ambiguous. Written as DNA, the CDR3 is TGTGCTAGTGGGTCCAGTAGCAATCAGCCCCAGCATTTT. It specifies CASGSSSNQPQHF.